This T cell receptor beta chain was captured in a study of identical twins (dated by TCRdb to 2015 to 2016). Study-level background: TCR alpha and beta repertoires from monozygotic twins, unrelated adults of various ages and cord blood were deep-sequenced to test whether fetal clonotypes persist. Replicate twin experiments were performed at different times using different library preparation protocols to rule out contamination.

All donors were healthy Caucasians. The twin cohort comprised three pairs of female monozygotic twins, all aged roughly 18 to 30 years. Positive isolation kits from Invitrogen were used to isolate CD4+ and CD8+ T cell populations. Results and caveats for the whole study, not just this receptor: Abundant cord blood beta clonotypes had fewer insertions, young adult naive repertoires showed a similar but weaker trend, and memory repertoires showed no such trend. Out-of-frame TCR alpha sharing in monozygotic twins was systematically underestimated by recombination models, whereas sharing between unrelated individuals was in agreement with the recombination models. Out-of-frame TCR alpha sequences shared between twins showed an excess of low generation-probability sequences compared with coincidental sharing between unrelated individuals. A weaker excess of twin sharing was found in beta out-of-frame sequences because the signal-to-noise ratio was lowered by fewer shared sequences. Invariant T cells such as MAIT and iNKT could partly confound zero-insertion analyses, although diverse VJ usage argued against such confounding for most clonotypes. Because the same donors could not be followed over many years, conclusions were based on cross-sectional statistical analysis.

The CDR3 has 14 amino acids, counting the end cysteine and phenylalanine. Of the read, only the CDR3 DNA is kept; its 42 bases are in frame from base 1. CDR1 DFQATT and CDR2 SNEGSKA are derived from the germline V gene (reference sequence). V is pruned by 3 bases and J by 3 bases, leaving 6 bases of the junction without a gene match. In regard to this clonotype: Its target antigen remains unknown. No base qualities exist here, and no much larger clone lies one base off it.

Library method: 5' RACE. The data were produced on an Illumina HiSeq 2000. Template switching introduced a universal primer binding site; the final cDNA contained a unique molecular identifier, enabling accurate counting of TCR cDNA molecules. Specific primers in the conserved constant-segment region were used to synthesize first-strand cDNA for TCR alpha and beta chains. To control for contamination, every cDNA library was double barcoded, receiving both a SMART-Mk sample barcode and Illumina barcodes. Two successive PCR steps introduced TruSeq adapter sequences along with Illumina sample barcodes. TCR alpha and beta cDNA libraries were sequenced on the Illumina HiSeq platform with custom primers. As for the original processing: MiGEC was used to process raw reads and extract unique molecular identifiers, and MiXCR was used to find CDR3 positions. Recombination models were inferred per individual with the repgenHMM and IGoR tools using an EM algorithm. The tcR package in R was used for shared clonotype analysis, with sharing normalized by the product of cloneset sizes. To study raw recombination free of thymic and clonal selection effects, out-of-frame nonproductive sequences were analyzed. TCRdb reanalyzed the raw reads on its own, using fastp at Q25 for trimming and MiXCR for clone calling, and kept in-frame beta chains. Identical CDR3 proteins give one entry, which carries the most common genes and DNA. The V and J calls shown here were made by TCRdb, not taken from the authors' results. The sample table holds around 290,000 distinct CDR3 sequences, of which over 8.5% were seen once. The top ten clonotypes cover roughly 6.8% of the sample.

These data also formed part of another study, on yellow fever vaccine responses in identical twins. The second study's authors report: The T cell response to vaccination in identical twins was reported by the authors to appear partly convergent and partly personalized. The study precisely tracked vaccine-responding T cell clones in identical twins.

Recombination joined TRBV20-1 with TRBJ1-1, and 8 junction bases match TRBD1. The sequence derives from a woman in her late teens or twenties in good health. The sequencing sample was made of CD8+ T cells sorted from blood. The CDR3 region reads CSASAGGLHTEAFF. The DNA is TGCAGTGCTAGTGCAGGGGGCCTGCACACTGAAGCTTTCTTT.